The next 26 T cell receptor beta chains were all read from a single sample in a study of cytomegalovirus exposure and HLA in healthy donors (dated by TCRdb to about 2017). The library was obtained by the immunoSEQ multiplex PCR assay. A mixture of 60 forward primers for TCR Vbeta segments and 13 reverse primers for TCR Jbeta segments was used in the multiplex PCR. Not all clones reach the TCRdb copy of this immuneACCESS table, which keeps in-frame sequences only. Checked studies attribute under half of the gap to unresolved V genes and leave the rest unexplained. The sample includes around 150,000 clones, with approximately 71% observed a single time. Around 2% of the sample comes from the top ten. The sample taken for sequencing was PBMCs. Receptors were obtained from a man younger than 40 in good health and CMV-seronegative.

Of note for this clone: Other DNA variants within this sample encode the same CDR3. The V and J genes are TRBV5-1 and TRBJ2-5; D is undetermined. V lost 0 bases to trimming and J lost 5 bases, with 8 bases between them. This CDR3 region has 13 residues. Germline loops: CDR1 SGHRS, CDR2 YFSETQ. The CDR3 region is CASSLGAQETQYF. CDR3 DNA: TGCGCCAGCAGCTTGGGGGCCCAGGAGACCCAGTACTTC.

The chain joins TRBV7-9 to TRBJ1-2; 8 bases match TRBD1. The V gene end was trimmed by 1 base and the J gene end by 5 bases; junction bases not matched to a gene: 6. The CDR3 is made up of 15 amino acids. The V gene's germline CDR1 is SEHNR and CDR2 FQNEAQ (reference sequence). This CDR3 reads CASSLDLTGGYGYTF. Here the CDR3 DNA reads TGTGCCAGCAGCTTAGACCTCACAGGGGGGTATGGCTACACCTTC.

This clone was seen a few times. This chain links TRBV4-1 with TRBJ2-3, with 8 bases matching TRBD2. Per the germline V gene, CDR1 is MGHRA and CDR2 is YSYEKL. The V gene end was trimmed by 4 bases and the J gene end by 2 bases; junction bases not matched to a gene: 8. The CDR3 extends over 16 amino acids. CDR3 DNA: TGCGCCAGCAGCCGGCCGGGACTAGGGCCCACAGATACGCAGTATTTT. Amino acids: CASSRPGLGPTDTQYF.

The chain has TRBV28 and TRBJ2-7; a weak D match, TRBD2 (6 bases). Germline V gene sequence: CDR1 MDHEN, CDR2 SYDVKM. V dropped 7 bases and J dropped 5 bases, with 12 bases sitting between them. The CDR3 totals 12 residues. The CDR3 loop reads CASTQTRNEQYF. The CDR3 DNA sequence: TGTGCCAGCACGCAGACTAGGAACGAGCAGTACTTC.

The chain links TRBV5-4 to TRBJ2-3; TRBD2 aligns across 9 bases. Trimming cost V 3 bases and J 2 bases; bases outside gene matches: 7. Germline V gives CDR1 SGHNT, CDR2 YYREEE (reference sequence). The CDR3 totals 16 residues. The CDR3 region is CASSWGASGNTDTQYF. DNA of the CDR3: TGTGCCAGCAGCTGGGGGGCTAGCGGGAACACAGATACGCAGTATTTT.

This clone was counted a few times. For the CDR3, the DNA is TGTGCCAGCAGCCATTTAACCTACGAGCAGTACTTC. This gives the protein CASSHLTYEQYF. The V gene is TRBV14, the J gene TRBJ2-7; D gene ambiguous. The V and J ends lost 3 bases and 2 bases respectively, with 5 bases between them. Germline loops: CDR1 SGHDN, CDR2 FVKESK. The CDR3 loop spans 12 amino acids.

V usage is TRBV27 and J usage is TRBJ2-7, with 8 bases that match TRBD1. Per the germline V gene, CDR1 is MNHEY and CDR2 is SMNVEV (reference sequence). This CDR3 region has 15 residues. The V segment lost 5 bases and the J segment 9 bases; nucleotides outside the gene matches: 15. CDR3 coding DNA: TGTGCCAGCAGTCCAAGGGCCGCGACAGGGGACGGGCAGTACTTC. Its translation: CASSPRAATGDGQYF.

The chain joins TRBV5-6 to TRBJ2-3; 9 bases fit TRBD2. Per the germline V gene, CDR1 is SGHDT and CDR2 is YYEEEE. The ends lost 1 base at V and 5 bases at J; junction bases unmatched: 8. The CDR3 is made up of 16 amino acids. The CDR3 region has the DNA TGTGCCAGCAGCTTGAGCGCGGGAGGGGGTGGAGATACGCAGTATTTT. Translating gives CASSLSAGGGGDTQYF.

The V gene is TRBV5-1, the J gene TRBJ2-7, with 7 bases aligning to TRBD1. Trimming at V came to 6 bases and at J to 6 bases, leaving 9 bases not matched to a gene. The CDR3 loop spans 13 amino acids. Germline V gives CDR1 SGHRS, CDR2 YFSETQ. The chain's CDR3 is CASKTGIVGEQYF. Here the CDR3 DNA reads TGCGCCAGCAAGACAGGGATCGTTGGCGAGCAGTACTTC.

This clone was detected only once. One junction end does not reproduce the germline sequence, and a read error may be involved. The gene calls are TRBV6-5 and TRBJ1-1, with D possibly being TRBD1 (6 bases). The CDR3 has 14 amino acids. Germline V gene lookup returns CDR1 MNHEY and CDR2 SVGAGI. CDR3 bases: TGTGCCAGCAGTAACTCAGGGGTTTGGACTGAAGCTTTCTTT. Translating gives CASSNSGVWTEAFF.

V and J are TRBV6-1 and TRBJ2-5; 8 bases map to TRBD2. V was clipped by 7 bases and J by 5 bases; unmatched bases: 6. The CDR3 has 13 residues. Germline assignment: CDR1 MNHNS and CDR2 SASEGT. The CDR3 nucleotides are TGTGCCAGCATTCGGGGGGGTCTGGAGACCCAGTACTTC. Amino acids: CASIRGGLETQYF.

DNA of the CDR3: TGTGCCAGCAGCGTAGCGGGGGGTAGAGTGGAGACCCAGTACTTC. Its protein product is CASSVAGGRVETQYF. The chain recombines TRBV9 with TRBJ2-5; TRBD2 matches 7 bases. V lost 0 bases to trimming and J lost 5 bases; unmatched junction nucleotides: 7. Germline CDR1 and CDR2: SGDLS and YYNGEE. The CDR3 is 15 residues long.

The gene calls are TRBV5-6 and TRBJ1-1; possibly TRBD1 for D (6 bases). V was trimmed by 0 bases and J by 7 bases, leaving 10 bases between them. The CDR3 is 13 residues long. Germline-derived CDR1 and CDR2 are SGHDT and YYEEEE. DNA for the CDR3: TGTGCCAGCAGCTTGGGGGGGGGCCTTGAAGCTTTCTTT. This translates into CASSLGGGLEAFF. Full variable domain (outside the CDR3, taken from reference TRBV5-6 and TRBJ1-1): DAGVTQSPTHLIKTRGQQVTLRCSPKSGHDTVSWYQQALGQGPQFIFQYYEEEERQRGNFPDRFSGHQFPNYSSELNVNALLLGDSALYLCASSLGGGLEAFFGQGTRLTVV.

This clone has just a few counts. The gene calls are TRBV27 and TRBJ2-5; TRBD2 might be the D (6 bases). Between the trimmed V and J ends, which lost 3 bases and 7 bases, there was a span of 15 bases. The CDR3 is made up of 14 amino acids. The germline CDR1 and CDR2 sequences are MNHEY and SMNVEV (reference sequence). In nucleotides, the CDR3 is TGTGCCAGCAGTTTTATGGGGGGAATTTTGACCCAGTACTTC. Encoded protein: CASSFMGGILTQYF.

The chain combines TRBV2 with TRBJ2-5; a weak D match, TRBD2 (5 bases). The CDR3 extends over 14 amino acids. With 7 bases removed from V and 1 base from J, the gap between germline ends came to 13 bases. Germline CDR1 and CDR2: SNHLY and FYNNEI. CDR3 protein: CASKIASGQETQYF. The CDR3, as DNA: TGTGCCAGCAAGATAGCGTCGGGCCAAGAGACCCAGTACTTC. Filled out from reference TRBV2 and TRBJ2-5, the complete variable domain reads EPEVTQTPSHQVTQMGQEVILRCVPISNHLYFYWYRQILGQKVEFLVSFYNNEISEKSEIFDDQFSVERPDGSNFTLKIRSTKLEDSAMYFCASKIASGQETQYFGPGTRLLVL.

CDR3: CASSVSDSFSGNTIYF. In DNA form, the CDR3 reads TGTGCCAGCAGCGTCTCAGACAGTTTCTCTGGAAACACCATATATTTT. This chain joins TRBV9 and TRBJ1-3; possibly TRBD1 for D (5 bases). This CDR3 has 16 amino acids. V lost 2 bases and J 0 bases, leaving 12 bases between the germline ends. Germline V gives CDR1 SGDLS, CDR2 YYNGEE.

The DNA for the CDR3 is TGCGCCAGCAGGGAGGGCGGTAGCGGTGAAAAACTGTTTTTT. It is translated as CASREGGSGEKLFF. This sequence joins TRBV5-1 and TRBJ1-4; no clear D. CDR3 length equals 14 residues. CDR1 and CDR2 (germline): SGHRS, YFSETQ. V was shortened by 5 bases and J by 7 bases, with 15 bases between the two germline ends. Filled out from reference TRBV5-1 and TRBJ1-4, the complete variable domain reads KAGVTQTPRYLIKTRGQQVTLSCSPISGHRSVSWYQQTPGQGLQFLFEYFSETQRNKGNFPGRFSGRQFSNSRSEMNVSTLELGDSALYLCASREGGSGEKLFFGSGTQLSVL.

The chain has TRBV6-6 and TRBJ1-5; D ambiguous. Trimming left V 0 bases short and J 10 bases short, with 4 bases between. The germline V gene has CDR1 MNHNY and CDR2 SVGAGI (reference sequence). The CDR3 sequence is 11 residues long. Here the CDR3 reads CASSYSGPQHF. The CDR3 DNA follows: TGTGCCAGCAGTTACTCCGGTCCCCAGCATTTT.

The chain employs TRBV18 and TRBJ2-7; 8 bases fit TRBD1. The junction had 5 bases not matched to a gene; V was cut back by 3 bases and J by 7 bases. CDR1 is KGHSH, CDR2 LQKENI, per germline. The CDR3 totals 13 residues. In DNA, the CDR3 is TGTGCCAGCTCACCCCAGGGGGCTAAGGAGCAGTACTTC. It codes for CASSPQGAKEQYF.

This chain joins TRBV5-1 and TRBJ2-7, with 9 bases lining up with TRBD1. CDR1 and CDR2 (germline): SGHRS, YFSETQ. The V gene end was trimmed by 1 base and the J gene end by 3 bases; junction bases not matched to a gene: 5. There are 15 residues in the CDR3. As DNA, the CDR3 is TGCGCCAGCAGCTTGCTAGGGACAGGGCACTACGAGCAGTACTTC. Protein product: CASSLLGTGHYEQYF.

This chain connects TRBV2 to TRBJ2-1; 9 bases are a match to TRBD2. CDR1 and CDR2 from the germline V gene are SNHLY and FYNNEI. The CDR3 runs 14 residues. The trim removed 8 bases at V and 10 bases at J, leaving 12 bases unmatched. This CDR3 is CASCSGKAGGEQFF. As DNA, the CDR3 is TGTGCCAGCTGCAGCGGGAAAGCGGGAGGCGAGCAGTTCTTC.

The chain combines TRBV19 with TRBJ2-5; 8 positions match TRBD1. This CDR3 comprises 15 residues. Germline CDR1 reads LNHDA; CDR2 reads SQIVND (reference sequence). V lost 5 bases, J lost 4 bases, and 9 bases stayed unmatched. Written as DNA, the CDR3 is TGTGCCAGTAGTCTCCAACTACAGGGGGTAGAGACCCAGTACTTC. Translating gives CASSLQLQGVETQYF.

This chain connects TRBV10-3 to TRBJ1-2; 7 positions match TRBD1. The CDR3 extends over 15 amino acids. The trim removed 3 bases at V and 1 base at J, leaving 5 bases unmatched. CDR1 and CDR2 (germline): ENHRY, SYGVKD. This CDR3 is CAISELDRRNYGYTF. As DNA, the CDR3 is TGTGCCATCAGTGAATTGGACAGGCGTAACTATGGCTACACCTTC.

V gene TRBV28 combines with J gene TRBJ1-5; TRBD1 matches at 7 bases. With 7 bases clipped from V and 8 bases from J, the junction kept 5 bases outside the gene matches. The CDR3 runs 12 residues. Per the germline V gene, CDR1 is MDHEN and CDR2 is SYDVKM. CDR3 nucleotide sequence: TGTGCCAGCAACGGCAGGGGGGAGCCCCAGCATTTT. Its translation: CASNGRGEPQHF.

The CDR3 sequence is CASGTALTDTQYF. DNA for the CDR3: TGTGCCAGTGGGACAGCACTCACAGATACGCAGTATTTT. The chain uses TRBV6-1 and TRBJ2-3; 7 positions match TRBD1. This CDR3 spans 13 amino acids. The germline V gene encodes CDR1 MNHNS and CDR2 SASEGT. Trimming removed 9 bases from V and 2 bases from J; junction bases left unmatched: 5.

CDR3 DNA: TGTGCCAGTAGTATTAATCGGGGGTGGGGGACCGGGGAGCTGTTTTTT. It yields the protein CASSINRGWGTGELFF. The V gene is TRBV19, the J gene TRBJ2-2, with a tentative D call TRBD2 (6 bases). CDR3 size: 16 residues. Trimming shortened V by 3 bases and J by 5 bases, and 16 bases separated the two germline ends. Per the germline V gene, CDR1 is LNHDA and CDR2 is SQIVND (reference sequence).